This passage covers 25 T cell receptor beta chains from one sample sequenced in a study of control samples from healthy donors and cancer patients. Measured with immunoSEQ multiplex PCR; TCRdb has only the in-frame clones, and not every one. The data contain over 100,000 clones, 85% to 90% of them singletons. The source material was blood. These receptors originate from a woman in her forties or fifties in good health.

The chain is built from TRBV5-5 and TRBJ1-2; 9 bases match TRBD1. V was pared by 2 bases and J by 6 bases, with 2 bases of the junction left unmatched. Germline CDR1 reads SGHKS; CDR2 reads YYEKEE (reference sequence). The CDR3 has 13 residues. In nucleotides, the CDR3 is TGTGCCAGCAGCTTTTGGACAGGGGATGGCTACACCTTC. This sequence encodes CASSFWTGDGYTF.

The V gene is TRBV6-2 or TRBV6-3, the J gene TRBJ2-3; D assignment may be TRBD1 or TRBD2 (5 bases each). The germline V and J ends were trimmed by 5 bases and 1 base, with 10 bases remaining between them. This CDR3 region has 14 residues. Germline lookup yields CDR1 MNHEY and CDR2 SVGEGT. The CDR3 DNA is TGTGCCAGCAGTATCCGGGACGGCACAGATACGCAGTATTTT. Protein: CASSIRDGTDTQYF.

The chain combines TRBV5-4 with TRBJ2-5; 10 nucleotides line up with TRBD2. CDR3 length: 16 amino acids. CDR1 and CDR2 from the germline V gene are SGHNT and YYREEE (reference sequence). Germline trimming cut 6 bases from V and 5 bases from J; bases unmatched to any gene: 13. CDR3 sequence reads: CASTKQKREGQETQYF. CDR3 DNA: TGTGCCAGCACCAAACAAAAGCGGGAGGGCCAGGAGACCCAGTACTTC.

J is TRBJ1-4 and V is TRBV10-1; 9 bases map to TRBD1. The CDR3 has 18 amino acids. The J segment lost 4 bases and the V segment lost 5 bases, leaving 14 bases of the junction unmatched. CDR1 and CDR2 (germline): WNHNN, SYGVQD (reference sequence). CDR3 nucleotide sequence: TGCGCCAGCAGTCGCGAGGGACAGGGAAGAGCGGTTAATGAAAAACTGTTTTTT. Protein: CASSREGQGRAVNEKLFF.

The chain combines TRBV27 with TRBJ1-2, with TRBD1 matching over 7 bases. V lost 8 bases and J lost 8; bases outside the gene matches: 20. The CDR3 is 16 amino acids. Germline-derived CDR1 and CDR2 are MNHEY and SMNVEV (reference sequence). DNA for the CDR3: TGTGCCAGCGGATTAACAGGGGAAACCTATGTTAACGGCTACACCTTC. Protein: CASGLTGETYVNGYTF.

The gene calls are TRBV28 and TRBJ1-1, with D possibly matching TRBD1 (6 bases). The V end lost 5 bases, the J end lost 5 bases, and 15 bases lay between the germline ends. Germline CDR1 reads MDHEN; CDR2 reads SYDVKM. CDR3 length: 14 amino acids. CDR3 sequence reads: CASSGGAIGTEAFF. The CDR3 nucleotides are TGTGCCAGCAGTGGGGGGGCGATCGGTACTGAAGCTTTCTTT.

The chain carries TRBV19 and TRBJ2-6; no clear D gene. The CDR3 contains 15 residues. Germline V gene sequence: CDR1 LNHDA, CDR2 SQIVND (reference sequence). The germline V and J ends were trimmed by 3 bases and 0 bases, with 6 bases remaining between them. The CDR3 protein is CASSILGSGANVLTF. The CDR3, as DNA: TGTGCCAGTAGTATCCTAGGCTCTGGGGCCAACGTCCTGACTTTC.

This rearrangement joins TRBV6-5 to TRBJ2-5; D might be TRBD1 (5 bases). The CDR3 length is 12 residues. In germline, CDR1 is MNHEY, CDR2 SVGAGI. The germline V and J ends were trimmed by 11 bases and 4 bases, with 14 bases remaining between them. CDR3 residues: CAVKGSAETQYF. The CDR3 region has the DNA TGTGCCGTTAAGGGGTCGGCAGAGACCCAGTACTTC.

The chain is built from TRBV27 and TRBJ1-5; tentatively, D is TRBD1 (5 bases). Germline V gives CDR1 MNHEY, CDR2 SMNVEV (reference sequence). V lost 6 bases and J 2 bases, leaving 11 bases between the germline ends. This CDR3 has 14 amino acids. The CDR3 nucleotides are TGTGCCAGCAGCCCCCTAGGGGGCAATCAGCCCCAGCATTTT. This gives the protein CASSPLGGNQPQHF.

V gene TRBV7-8 combines with J gene TRBJ2-3; 9 bases align to TRBD2. Germline CDR1 SGHVS, CDR2 FQNEAQ. J was trimmed by 8 bases and V by 2 bases; bases with no gene match: 14. This CDR3 contains 17 residues. CDR3 DNA sequence: TGTGCCAGCAGCTTAAGTGGCGGGAGGGACACAAGCTTTACGCAGTATTTT. Encoded protein: CASSLSGGRDTSFTQYF.

The V call is TRBV10-3, the J call TRBJ1-5, with TRBD1 as a possible D gene (5 bases). Trimming took 8 bases from V and 0 from J, leaving 11 bases between them. The CDR3 is 14 residues long. CDR1 is ENHRY and CDR2 is SYGVKD in the germline V gene. CDR3 DNA: TGTGCCATCTCAGAGGGGTATAGCAATCAGCCCCAGCATTTT. It codes for CAISEGYSNQPQHF.

CDR3 loop: CASSPAGDYNQPQHF. The CDR3 DNA follows: TGTGCCAGCAGCCCAGCAGGCGATTACAATCAGCCCCAGCATTTT. This chain links TRBV7-2 with TRBJ1-5; D gene uncertain. The CDR3 runs to 15 residues. CDR1 and CDR2 from the germline V gene are SGHTA and FQGNSA. With 5 bases removed from V and 3 bases from J, the gap between germline ends came to 14 bases.

The chain couples TRBV5-6 to TRBJ2-7; 16 positions match TRBD2. Germline CDR1 and CDR2: SGHDT and YYEEEE. This CDR3 is 16 amino acids long. Unmatched junction bases numbered 9, after V lost 7 bases and J lost 5 bases. The CDR3: CASRRGLAGGWHEQYV. CDR3 DNA: TGTGCCAGCCGCAGGGGACTAGCGGGAGGGTGGCACGAGCAGTACGTC.

In DNA, the CDR3 is TGTGCCAGCAGTTCAGCAGGGGGAATCTATGGCTACACCTTC. This gives the protein CASSSAGGIYGYTF. The chain recombines TRBV27 with TRBJ1-2, with 7 bases matching TRBD1. J lost 4 bases, V lost 4 bases, and 6 bases had no gene match. CDR1 is MNHEY, CDR2 SMNVEV, per germline (reference sequence). This CDR3 region has 14 residues.

This chain joins TRBV5-4 and TRBJ2-7; 9 positions match TRBD1. The CDR3 covers 15 residues. Germline trimming cut 2 bases from V and 0 bases from J; bases unmatched to any gene: 3. The germline gives CDR1 SGHNT, CDR2 YYREEE (reference sequence). This chain's CDR3 is CASSLGQGSSYEQYV. The CDR3 DNA reads TGTGCCAGCAGCTTAGGACAGGGGAGCTCCTACGAGCAGTACGTC.

This clone has a count of ten or more. The V gene is TRBV5-1, the J gene TRBJ1-1, with D unresolved. The CDR3 spans 13 residues. The germline V and J ends were trimmed by 6 bases and 11 bases, with 20 bases remaining between them. Looked up from germline, CDR1 is SGHRS and CDR2 is YFSETQ. The chain's CDR3 is CASTQSSSFRAFF. The CDR3 bases are TGCGCCAGCACCCAATCGAGTTCGTTTCGGGCTTTCTTT.

V and J are TRBV13 and TRBJ2-5; TRBD2 agrees at 11 bases. Germline V CDR1 and CDR2: PRHDT, FYEKMQ (reference sequence). The junction had 6 bases not matched to a gene; V was cut back by 5 bases and J by 1 base. The CDR3 is 16 amino acids. The CDR3 reads CASSQSLAGGQETQYF. The CDR3 nucleotides are TGTGCCAGCAGCCAGAGTCTAGCGGGGGGCCAAGAGACCCAGTACTTC. Together with reference TRBV13 and TRBJ2-5, the CDR3 gives the full variable domain: AAGVIQSPRHLIKEKRETATLKCYPIPRHDTVYWYQQGPGQDPQFLISFYEKMQSDKGSIPDRFSAQQFSDYHSELNMSSLELGDSALYFCASSQSLAGGQETQYFGPGTRLLVL.

J is TRBJ1-1 and V is TRBV5-4; D call uncertain. There are 12 residues in the CDR3. The germline gives CDR1 SGHNT, CDR2 YYREEE (reference sequence). The germline V and J ends were trimmed by 4 bases and 1 base, with 5 bases remaining between them. CDR3 in amino acids: CASSHQNTEAFF. CDR3 nucleotides: TGTGCCAGCAGCCACCAGAACACTGAAGCTTTCTTT.

This clone has just one count. This rearrangement joins TRBV7-9 to TRBJ1-2; tentative D call: TRBD1 (6 bases). The CDR3 contains 12 residues. V was cut by 4 bases and J by 6 bases, with 9 bases left in between. Germline V gives CDR1 SEHNR, CDR2 FQNEAQ (reference sequence). CDR3 residues: CASSYRTDGYTF. DNA for the CDR3: TGTGCCAGCAGCTACCGGACAGATGGCTACACCTTC. The variable domain in full, completed from reference TRBV7-9 and TRBJ1-2, reads DTGVSQNPRHKITKRGQNVTFRCDPISEHNRLYWYRQTLGQGPEFLTYFQNEAQLEKSRLLSDRFSAERPKGSFSTLEIQRTEQGDSAMYLCASSYRTDGYTFGSGTRLTVV.

This chain links TRBV4-1 with TRBJ1-1, with 9 bases identical to TRBD1. The CDR3 extends over 13 amino acids. After removal of 8 bases from V and 7 bases from J, the junction contained 8 bases not matched to a gene. Germline CDR1 and CDR2: MGHRA and YSYEKL. The chain's CDR3 is CASREGQGLEAFF. CDR3 nucleotide sequence: TGCGCCAGCCGGGAGGGACAGGGACTTGAAGCTTTCTTT.

The V and J genes are TRBV7-2 and TRBJ1-2; 8 bases line up with TRBD1. The V and J ends lost 3 bases and 4 bases, in that order; junction bases with no gene match: 4. The germline gives CDR1 SGHTA, CDR2 FQGNSA. This CDR3 is 14 amino acids long. CDR3 sequence (DNA): TGTGCCAGCAGCTTTGTGACAGGGGTCTATGGCTACACCTTC. Encoded protein: CASSFVTGVYGYTF.

The chain uses TRBV18 and TRBJ2-1; 11 bases align to TRBD2. Losses at the gene ends were 3 bases for V and 4 bases for J; bases not matched to a gene: 5. Germline V lookup: CDR1 KGHSH, CDR2 LQKENI. This CDR3 region has 16 residues. The CDR3 is CASSPPGTSGYNEQFF. DNA of the CDR3: TGTGCCAGCTCACCCCCCGGGACTAGCGGATACAATGAGCAGTTCTTC.

V and J are TRBV27 and TRBJ2-1; D uncertain. With 3 bases removed from V and 4 bases from J, the gap between germline ends came to 10 bases. The CDR3 is 14 amino acids. Germline values: CDR1 MNHEY, CDR2 SMNVEV (reference sequence). This CDR3 is CASSFELGYNEQFF. CDR3 sequence (DNA): TGTGCCAGCAGTTTCGAATTGGGGTACAATGAGCAGTTCTTC.

The chain has TRBV5-8 and TRBJ2-3; D may be TRBD2 (5 bases). The CDR3 is made up of 17 amino acids. CDR1 is SGHTS, CDR2 YDEGEE, per germline. The ends were cut back, 0 bases at V and 1 base at J, with 15 bases in the middle. Here the CDR3 reads CASSLVWPAAGTDTQYF. CDR3 coding DNA: TGTGCCAGCAGCTTGGTTTGGCCAGCGGCGGGCACAGATACGCAGTATTTT.

V usage is TRBV6-2 or TRBV6-3 and J usage is TRBJ1-1; TRBD1 matches 8 bases. With V trimmed by 6 bases and J by 0 bases, 9 bases remained unmatched. Per germline, CDR1 MNHEY and CDR2 SVGEGT. This CDR3 is built from 16 residues. The CDR3 region has the DNA TGTGCCAGCAGCCCCGGGGCAGGGGGCTTGAACACTGAAGCTTTCTTT. Translated: CASSPGAGGLNTEAFF.